The present entry profiles one T cell receptor beta chain with its context. V lost 2 bases to trimming and J lost 5 bases; unmatched junction nucleotides: 7. The CDR3 extends over 16 amino acids. Germline loops: CDR1 LGHDT, CDR2 YNNKEL (reference sequence). The sample originates from a study of blood T cell repertoires in COVID-19. Study information: Spain, Italy and the United States supplied samples that represented acute and convalescent COVID-19. Sample material is recorded as cDNA or gDNA derived from T cells, B-cell-depleted T cells, or PBMCs.

Study processing details: Reference gene primer amplification in the assay estimated nucleated cell counts. This table comes from immunoSEQ multiplex PCR, and its TCRdb copy is limited to in-frame clones, with some not included. V and J calls and clone size come straight from that table; D and trimming were deduced from the DNA. The sample lists 80,000 to 85,000 clones; 85% to 90% were seen once. The sequence was obtained from an elderly woman with acute or convalescent COVID-19. The rearrangement joins TRBV3-1 (or the pseudogene TRBV3-2) to TRBJ2-5, with TRBD2 matching 11 bases. What was sequenced was peripheral blood. In nucleotides, the CDR3 is TGTGCCAGCAGCCAAAGACTAGCGGGGTTATTCGAGACCCAGTACTTC. This sequence encodes CASSQRLAGLFETQYF.